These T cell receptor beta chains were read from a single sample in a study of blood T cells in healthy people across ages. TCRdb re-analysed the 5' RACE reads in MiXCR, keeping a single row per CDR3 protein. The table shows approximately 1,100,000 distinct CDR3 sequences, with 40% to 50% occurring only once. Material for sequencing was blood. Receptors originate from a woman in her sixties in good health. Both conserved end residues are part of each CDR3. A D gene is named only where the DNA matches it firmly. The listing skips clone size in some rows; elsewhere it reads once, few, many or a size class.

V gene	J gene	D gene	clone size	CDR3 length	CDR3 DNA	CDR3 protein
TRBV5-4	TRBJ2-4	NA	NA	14	TGTGCCAGCAGCTTGGTTTCCGGGTTGGAGGAGCAGTACTTC	CASSLVSGLEEQYF
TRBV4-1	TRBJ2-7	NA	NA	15	TGCGCCAGCAGCCAATTAAGACTAGTCCCCTACGAGCAGTACTTC	CASSQLRLVPYEQYF
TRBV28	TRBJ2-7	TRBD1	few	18	TGTGCCAGTACTACTAACCATCCGGGACAGGGGTTCGCCTACGAGCAGTACTTC	CASTTNHPGQGFAYEQYF
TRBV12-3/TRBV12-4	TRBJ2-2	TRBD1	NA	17	TGTGCCAGCAGTTTCGAGGCCGGGACAGGAGGGACCGGGGAGCTGTTTTTT	CASSFEAGTGGTGELFF
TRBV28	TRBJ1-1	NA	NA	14	TGTGCCAGCAGTTTCCTAAAGGGAAACACTGAAGCTTTCTTT	CASSFLKGNTEAFF
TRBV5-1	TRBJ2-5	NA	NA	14	TGCGCCAGCAGCTTGGAAAGGACGGAAGAGACCCAGTACTTC	CASSLERTEETQYF
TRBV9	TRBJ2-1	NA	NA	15	TGTGCCAGCAGCTTATCTGACGGTACCAACAATGAGCAGTTCTTC	CASSLSDGTNNEQFF
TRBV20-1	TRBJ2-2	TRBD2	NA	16	TGCAGTGCTAGAGATCCCCCTAGCGGTTACACCGGGGAGCTGTTTTTT	CSARDPPSGYTGELFF
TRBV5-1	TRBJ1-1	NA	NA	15	TGCGCCAGCAGCCCGATTATGAGGGCGAACACTGAAGCTTTCTTT	CASSPIMRANTEAFF
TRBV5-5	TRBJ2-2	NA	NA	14	TGTGCCAGCAGCTTGATGGGAGGTACCGGGGAGCTGTTTTTT	CASSLMGGTGELFF
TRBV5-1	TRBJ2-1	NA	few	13	TGCGCCAGCAGCTTCATAGTCAGCAATGAGCAGTTCTTC	CASSFIVSNEQFF
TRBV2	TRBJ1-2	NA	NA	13	TGTGCCAGCCTATATCTGGCCGCTTATGGCTACACCTTC	CASLYLAAYGYTF
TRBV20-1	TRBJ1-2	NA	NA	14	TGCAGTGCTAGAGATCCAGTCCGTAACTATGGCTACACCTTC	CSARDPVRNYGYTF
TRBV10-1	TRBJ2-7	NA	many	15	TGCGCCAGCACTCGACAGTGCCTCGAGGTCTACGAGCAGTACTTC	CASTRQCLEVYEQYF
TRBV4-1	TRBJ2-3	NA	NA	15	TGCGCCAGCAGCCAAGTGGACGGCCGCACAGATACGCAGTATTTT	CASSQVDGRTDTQYF
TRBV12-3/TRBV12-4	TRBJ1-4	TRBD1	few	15	TGTGCCAGCAGTTTAGGACAGGGGGCGAGTGAAAAACTGTTTTTT	CASSLGQGASEKLFF
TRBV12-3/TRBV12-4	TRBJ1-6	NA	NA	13	TGTGCCAGCAGTTTCCGGTTTCGGTCACCCCTCCACTTT	CASSFRFRSPLHF
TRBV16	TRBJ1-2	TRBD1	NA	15	TGTGCCAGCAGCCAAGTCGGGACAGAAGGCTATGGCTACACCTTC	CASSQVGTEGYGYTF
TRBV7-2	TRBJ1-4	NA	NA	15	TGTGCCAGCAGCCTAGGGGGGATGTGGAGGGAAAAACTGTTTTTT	CASSLGGMWREKLFF
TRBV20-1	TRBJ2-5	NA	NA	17	TGCAGTGCTAGAGATCGTCGGGACACCGCGGGGATAGAGACCCAGTACTTC	CSARDRRDTAGIETQYF
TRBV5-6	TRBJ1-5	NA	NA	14	TGTGCCAGCAGCTTGATTGGATCGGGGCAGCCCCAGCATTTT	CASSLIGSGQPQHF
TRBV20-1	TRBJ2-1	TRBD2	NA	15	TGCAGTGCTAGAGCACTAGCGGGAACGGGCTATGAGCAGTTCTTC	CSARALAGTGYEQFF
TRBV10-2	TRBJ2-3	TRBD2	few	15	TGCGCCAGCGGAGTAGCGGGAGGGGTCACAGATACGCAGTATTTT	CASGVAGGVTDTQYF
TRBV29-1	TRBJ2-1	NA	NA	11	TGCAGCGCTCTATTAGGGGATGAGCAGTTCTTC	CSALLGDEQFF